The clone carrying this T cell receptor (beta chain) was observed a handful of times. No antigen is known for it. The data stem from a study of T-cell memory formation after mild COVID-19. Whole-study results and caveats: Nothing confirmed that second-wave clones peaking on day 37 were specific for SARS-CoV-2.

TCRdb ran MiXCR on the 5' RACE reads and lists one entry per CDR3 protein. The sample has some 410,000 distinct CDR3 sequences, 23% seen once. CDR3 length: 15 amino acids. The V end lost 1 base, the J end lost 7 bases, and 15 bases lay between the germline ends. CDR1 SGHKS and CDR2 YYEKEE come from the germline V gene (reference sequence). This clonotype originated in an adult woman who had mild COVID-19 (a few samples of this study predate the infection). Cell type and time point are not known. The chain combines TRBV5-5 with TRBJ2-1; maybe TRBD1 (6 bases). The sample was PBMCs or a T cell subset sorted from them (not recorded which). CDR3 coding DNA: TGTGCCAGCAGCTTGCAGTCACAGGGTATGAATGAGCAGTTCTTC. Protein sequence: CASSLQSQGMNEQFF.